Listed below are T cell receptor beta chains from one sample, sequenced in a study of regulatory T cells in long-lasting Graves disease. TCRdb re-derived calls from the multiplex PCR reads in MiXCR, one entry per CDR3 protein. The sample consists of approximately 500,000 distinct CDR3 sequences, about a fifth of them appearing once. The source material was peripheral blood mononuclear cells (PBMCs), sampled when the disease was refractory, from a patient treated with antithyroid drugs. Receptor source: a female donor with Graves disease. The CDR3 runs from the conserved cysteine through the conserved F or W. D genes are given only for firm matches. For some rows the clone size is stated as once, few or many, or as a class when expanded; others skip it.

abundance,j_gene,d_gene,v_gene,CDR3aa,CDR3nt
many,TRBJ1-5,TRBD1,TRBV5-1,CASSPDRGGQPQHF,TGCGCCAGCAGCCCAGACAGGGGAGGTCAGCCCCAGCATTTT
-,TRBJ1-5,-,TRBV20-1,CSAGAQPQHF,TGCAGTGCCGGGGCACAGCCCCAGCATTTT
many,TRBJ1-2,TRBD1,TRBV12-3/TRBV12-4,CASSFETGGGYTF,TGTGCCAGCAGTTTTGAGACAGGGGGAGGCTACACCTTC
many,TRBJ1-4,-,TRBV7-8,CASSSLDNEKLFF,TGTGCCAGCAGCTCACTAGATAATGAAAAACTGTTTTTT
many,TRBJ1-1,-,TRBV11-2,CASIPGAGNTEAFF,TGTGCCAGCATCCCTGGCGCAGGGAACACTGAAGCTTTCTTT
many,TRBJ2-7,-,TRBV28,CASSSVDSGGSYEQYF,TGTGCCAGCAGTTCCGTTGACAGTGGGGGTTCCTACGAGCAGTACTTC
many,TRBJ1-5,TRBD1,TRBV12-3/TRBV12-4,CASSPDRAMGGNQPQHF,TGTGCCAGCAGTCCAGACAGGGCCATGGGCGGCAATCAGCCCCAGCATTTT
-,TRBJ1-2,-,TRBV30,CAWSVPGLGGGYGYTF,TGTGCCTGGAGTGTACCGGGCCTTGGGGGCGGCTATGGCTACACCTTC
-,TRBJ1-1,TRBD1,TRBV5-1,CASSPGTGGKGTEAFF,TGCGCCAGCAGCCCCGGGACAGGGGGTAAGGGCACTGAAGCTTTCTTT
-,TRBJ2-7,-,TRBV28,CASSPYSGIYEQYF,TGTGCCAGCAGTCCCTACAGTGGGATCTACGAGCAGTACTTC
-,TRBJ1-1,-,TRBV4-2,CASSRSVSGGHEAFF,TGTGCCAGCAGCCGAAGTGTGTCGGGGGGGCATGAAGCTTTCTTT
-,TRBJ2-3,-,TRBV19,CASSWGKDTQYF,TGTGCCAGTAGTTGGGGAAAAGATACGCAGTATTTT
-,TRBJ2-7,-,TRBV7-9,CASSFRGRQYF,TGTGCCAGCAGCTTTAGGGGAAGGCAGTACTTC
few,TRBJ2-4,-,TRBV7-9,CASSLGGGPMF,TGTGCCAGCAGCTTAGGAGGGGGGCCAATGTTC
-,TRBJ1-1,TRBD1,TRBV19,CASKPRTGWTEAFF,TGTGCCAGTAAGCCCAGGACAGGGTGGACTGAAGCTTTCTTT
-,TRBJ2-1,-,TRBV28,CASRLDKYNEQFF,TGTGCCAGCAGACTGGACAAATACAATGAGCAGTTCTTC
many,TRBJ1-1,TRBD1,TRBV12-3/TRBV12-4,CATGTGPANTEAFF,TGTGCCACCGGGACAGGCCCCGCGAACACTGAAGCTTTCTTT
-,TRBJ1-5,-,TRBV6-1,CASRDPSNQPQHF,TGTGCCAGCAGGGACCCTAGCAATCAGCCCCAGCATTTT
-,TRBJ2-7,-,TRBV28,CASSSLQFYEQYF,TGTGCCAGCAGTTCCCTCCAGTTCTACGAGCAGTACTTC
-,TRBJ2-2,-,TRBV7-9,CASRPPSAGELFF,TGTGCCAGCAGACCCCCCAGCGCCGGGGAGCTGTTTTTT
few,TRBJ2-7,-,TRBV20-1,CSALGWTPPSSYEQYF,TGCAGTGCCTTGGGATGGACCCCTCCAAGCTCCTACGAGCAGTACTTC
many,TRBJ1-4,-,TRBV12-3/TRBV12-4,CASKRQGLEKLFF,TGTGCCAGCAAGAGGCAGGGGCTGGAAAAACTGTTTTTT
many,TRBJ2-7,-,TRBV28,CASSLRVDEQYF,TGTGCCAGCAGTTTAAGGGTAGACGAGCAGTACTTC
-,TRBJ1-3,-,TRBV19,CASSILDTFSGNTIYF,TGTGCCAGTAGTATCTTGGACACCTTCTCTGGAAACACCATATATTTT
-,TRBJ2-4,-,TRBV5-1,CASSHGQTGGDIQYF,TGCGCCAGCAGCCACGGACAGACCGGAGGAGACATTCAGTACTTC
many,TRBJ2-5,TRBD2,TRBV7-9,CASSPTSGQETQYF,TGTGCCAGCAGCCCGACTAGCGGACAAGAGACCCAGTACTTC
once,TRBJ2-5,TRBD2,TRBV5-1,CASSLLAGVKTQYF,TGCGCCAGCAGCTTATTAGCGGGAGTGAAGACCCAGTACTTC
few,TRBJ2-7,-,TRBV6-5,CASSYTVTALGVYEQYF,TGTGCCAGCAGTTACACCGTCACTGCGCTGGGGGTATACGAGCAGTACTTC
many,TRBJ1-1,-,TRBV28,CASSLNTYTEAFF,TGTGCCAGCAGTTTAAACACCTACACTGAAGCTTTCTTT